Listed here are 18 T cell receptor beta chains from one sample, sequenced in a study of CD8 T cells in ankylosing spondylitis. TCRdb fed the 5' RACE reads into MiXCR, producing one record per CDR3 protein. This table holds hundreds of thousands of distinct CDR3 sequences, 20% found once. The sample was blood, either unsorted or a sorted T cell fraction (not recorded which). The receptors here all came from a female donor with ankylosing spondylitis or in good health (not recorded which).

This clonotype was counted between two and nine times. The J gene is TRBJ2-1, the V gene TRBV12-3 or TRBV12-4, with 13 positions matching TRBD2. The CDR3 contains 16 residues. The J segment lost 8 bases and the V segment lost 5 bases, leaving 9 bases of the junction unmatched. Written as DNA, the CDR3 is TGTGCCAGCAGTCGCGGACTAGCGGGAGTGGGCGATGAGCAGTTCTTC. This encodes CASSRGLAGVGDEQFF.

The chain uses TRBV6-1 and TRBJ2-1; 12 positions match TRBD2. V trimming: 10 bases; J trimming: 6 bases; junction bases outside the gene matches: 7. Germline-derived CDR1 and CDR2 are MNHNS and SASEGT. The CDR3 is 14 residues long. CDR3 sequence: CATKGLAGSNEQFF. In DNA, the CDR3 is TGTGCCACCAAAGGACTAGCGGGATCCAATGAGCAGTTCTTC.

This clonotype was seen a single time. The chain links TRBV6-1 to TRBJ1-4, with D possibly matching TRBD1 (5 bases). The V end was cut by 10 bases, the J end by 10 bases, with 25 bases between. The CDR3 consists of 15 residues. The germline V gene encodes CDR1 MNHNS and CDR2 SASEGT. In DNA, the CDR3 is TGTGCCACCAAAATGTCCGGGGGTCTCGTGGGAAAACTGTTTTTT. Its translation: CATKMSGGLVGKLFF.

In its sample, this clonotype was seen a few times. V and J are TRBV11-2 and TRBJ2-1; weak D call: TRBD1 (6 bases). CDR3 length: 16 amino acids. Germline V gives CDR1 SGHAT, CDR2 FQNNGV. V was shortened by 4 bases and J by 4 bases, with 17 bases between the two germline ends. The chain's CDR3 is CASSSRGAGTYNEQFF. The CDR3 DNA reads as TGTGCCAGCAGCTCCAGGGGAGCAGGAACTTACAATGAGCAGTTCTTC.

The rearrangement links TRBV10-3 to TRBJ2-5; D call uncertain. The CDR3 is made up of 15 amino acids. Germline loops: CDR1 ENHRY, CDR2 SYGVKD. The ends were cut back, 3 bases at V and 3 bases at J, with 14 bases in the middle. CDR3 sequence: CAISDWALPKETQYF. The DNA for the CDR3 is TGTGCCATCAGTGACTGGGCTCTTCCTAAAGAGACCCAGTACTTC.

There are many counts of this clonotype. The CDR3 reads CSAGGVFRSSGRFDEQFF. CDR3 nucleotide sequence: TGCAGTGCTGGAGGGGTTTTCAGGTCCTCAGGCCGGTTTGATGAGCAGTTCTTC. This rearrangement joins TRBV20-1 to TRBJ2-1, with D possibly TRBD2 on 6 matching bases. Looked up from germline, CDR1 is DFQATT and CDR2 is SNEGSKA (reference sequence). The V end was cut by 5 bases, the J end by 8 bases, with 31 bases between. CDR3 size: 18 residues.

This clonotype was picked up a small number of times. The J gene is TRBJ2-6, the V gene TRBV12-3 or TRBV12-4; tentatively, D is TRBD1 (5 bases). V lost 6 bases and J 0 bases, leaving 12 bases between the germline ends. The CDR3 has 16 residues. The CDR3 region has the DNA TGTGCCAGCAGCCGTCAGGGCACCTCTGGGGCCAACGTCCTGACTTTC. This gives the protein CASSRQGTSGANVLTF.

This clonotype was recorded at least ten times. V is TRBV30 and J is TRBJ1-6; 7 bases fit TRBD1. J lost 5 bases, V lost 3 bases, and 1 base had no gene match. The V gene's germline CDR1 is GTSNPN and CDR2 SVGIG (reference sequence). CDR3 length: 13 amino acids. CDR3 sequence: CAWRQGDNSPLHF. In DNA, the CDR3 is TGTGCCTGGAGGCAGGGGGATAATTCACCCCTCCACTTT.

In its sample, this clonotype was seen a few times. The rearrangement uses TRBV9 and TRBJ2-1, with 9 positions matching TRBD2. Germline-derived CDR1 and CDR2 are SGDLS and YYNGEE. The CDR3 loop spans 18 amino acids. The junction had 15 bases not matched to a gene; V was cut back by 3 bases and J by 5 bases. CDR3: CASSGGAGGFNQNNEQFF. As DNA, the CDR3 is TGTGCCAGCAGCGGGGGTGCGGGAGGGTTTAACCAAAACAATGAGCAGTTCTTC.

The chain carries TRBV4-3 and TRBJ2-7; TRBD2 might be the D (5 bases). Trimming removed 4 bases from V and 0 bases from J, with 19 bases in between. The CDR3 extends over 17 amino acids. The germline V gene encodes CDR1 LGHNA and CDR2 YSLEER. CDR3 loop: CASSLHEGARPSYEQYF. The CDR3 DNA follows: TGCGCCAGCAGCCTCCATGAGGGAGCGCGACCCTCCTACGAGCAGTACTTC.

The CDR3 DNA follows: TGCAGTGCTACCGGCAGGGGGACAGATACGCAGTATTTT. Amino acids: CSATGRGTDTQYF. The rearrangement links TRBV20-1 to TRBJ2-3; 7 bases line up with TRBD1. Looked up from germline, CDR1 is DFQATT and CDR2 is SNEGSKA (reference sequence). The CDR3 consists of 13 residues. The junction had 4 bases not matched to a gene; V was cut back by 4 bases and J by 3 bases.

This clonotype was recorded a few times. The rearrangement uses TRBV7-2 and TRBJ2-1, with D tentatively TRBD2 (6 bases). The CDR3 has 17 amino acids. Germline lookup yields CDR1 SGHTA and CDR2 FQGNSA. Trimming shortened V by 1 base and J by 2 bases, and 15 bases separated the two germline ends. CDR3 DNA: TGTGCCAGCAGCTTAGTGGGGCGGGGAGCCGCCTACAATGAGCAGTTCTTC. Translating it yields CASSLVGRGAAYNEQFF. The entire variable domain, with the rest obtained from reference TRBV7-2 and TRBJ2-1, is as follows: GAGVSQSPSNKVTEKGKDVELRCDPISGHTALYWYRQSLGQGLEFLIYFQGNSAPDKSGLPSDRFSAERTGGSVSTLTIQRTQQEDSAVYLCASSLVGRGAAYNEQFFGPGTRLTVL.

The chain is built from TRBV5-1 and TRBJ2-7; 12 bases agree with TRBD1. The CDR3 is 14 amino acids. Germline V CDR1 and CDR2: SGHRS, YFSETQ. V lost 5 bases, J lost 4 bases, and 4 bases stayed unmatched. Here the CDR3 reads CASRPGQGAYEQYF. DNA of the CDR3: TGCGCCAGCAGGCCGGGACAGGGGGCTTACGAGCAGTACTTC.

Ten or more counts support this clonotype. The rearrangement uses TRBV6-1 and TRBJ1-5, with no clear D. This CDR3 is 16 amino acids long. Per the germline V gene, CDR1 is MNHNS and CDR2 is SASEGT. The V gene lost 4 bases and the J gene lost 0 bases, with 13 bases spanning the gap. CDR3 nucleotides: TGTGCCAGCAGTGGGCCCCTGGGCTATAGCAATCAGCCCCAGCATTTT. Protein: CASSGPLGYSNQPQHF.

This clonotype has more than one count but fewer than ten. The rearrangement joins TRBV5-1 to TRBJ2-5; possibly TRBD1 or TRBD2 for D (5 bases each). The CDR3 runs 13 residues. The germline gives CDR1 SGHRS, CDR2 YFSETQ. Trimming removed 0 bases from V and 4 bases from J, with 7 bases in between. The CDR3 spells CASSLEGRETQYF. CDR3 nucleotides: TGCGCCAGCAGCTTGGAGGGACGAGAGACCCAGTACTTC.

This clonotype was found a few times. The V gene is TRBV6-2 or TRBV6-3, the J gene TRBJ1-2, with D possibly TRBD1 on 5 matching bases. V was pared by 5 bases and J by 5 bases, with 12 bases between. The germline V gene has CDR1 MNHEY and CDR2 SVGEGT. The CDR3 is made up of 13 amino acids. The CDR3 loop is CASSDDSAYGYTF. CDR3 nucleotides: TGTGCCAGCAGTGATGACAGCGCTTATGGCTACACCTTC.

A word on this clonotype: This clone may be a read error of a much larger clone one base away. The rearrangement joins TRBV29-1 to TRBJ2-1; TRBD1 aligns across 7 bases. In germline, CDR1 is SQVTM, CDR2 ANQGSEA. The CDR3 is 12 amino acids. J lost 7 bases, V lost 6 bases, and 6 bases had no gene match. The CDR3 reads CSVAGGDNEQFF. In DNA form, the CDR3 reads TGCAGCGTCGCAGGGGGAGATAATGAGCAGTTCTTC.

This chain uses TRBV19 with TRBJ2-5, with D unresolved. In germline, CDR1 is LNHDA, CDR2 SQIVND (reference sequence). The V and J ends lost 3 bases and 4 bases respectively, with 9 bases between them. The CDR3 covers 13 residues. The DNA of the CDR3 is TGTGCCAGTAGTATTCAGTTGGCAGAGACCCAGTACTTC. As protein: CASSIQLAETQYF.